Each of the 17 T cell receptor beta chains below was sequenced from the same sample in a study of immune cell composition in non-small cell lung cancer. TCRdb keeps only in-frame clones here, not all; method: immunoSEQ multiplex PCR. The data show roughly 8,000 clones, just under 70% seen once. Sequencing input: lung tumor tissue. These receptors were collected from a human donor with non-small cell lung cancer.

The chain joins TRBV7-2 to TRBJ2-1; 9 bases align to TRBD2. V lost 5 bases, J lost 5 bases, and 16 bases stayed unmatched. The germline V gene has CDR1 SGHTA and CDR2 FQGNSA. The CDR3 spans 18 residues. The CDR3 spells CASSPYMVAGVGDNEQFF. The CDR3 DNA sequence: TGTGCCAGCAGCCCCTATATGGTAGCGGGGGTCGGGGACAATGAGCAGTTCTTC.

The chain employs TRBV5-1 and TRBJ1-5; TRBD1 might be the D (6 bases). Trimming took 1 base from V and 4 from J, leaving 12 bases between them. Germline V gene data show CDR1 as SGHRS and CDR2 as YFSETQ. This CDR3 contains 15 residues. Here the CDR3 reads CASSLNGQNNQPQHF. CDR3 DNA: TGCGCCAGCAGCTTGAATGGACAGAATAATCAGCCCCAGCATTTT.

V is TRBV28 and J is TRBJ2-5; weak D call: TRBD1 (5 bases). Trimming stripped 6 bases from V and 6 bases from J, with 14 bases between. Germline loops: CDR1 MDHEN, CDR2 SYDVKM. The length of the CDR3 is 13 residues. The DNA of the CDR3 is TGTGCCAGCAGATTTCAGGGTTCCCAGACCCAGTACTTC. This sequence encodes CASRFQGSQTQYF.

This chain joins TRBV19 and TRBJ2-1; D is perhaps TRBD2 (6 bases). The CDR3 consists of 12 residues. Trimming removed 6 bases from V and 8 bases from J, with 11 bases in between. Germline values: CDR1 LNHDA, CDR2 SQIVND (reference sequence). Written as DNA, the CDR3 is TGTGCCAGTAGGAAAGGAGGGGATGAGCAGTTCTTC. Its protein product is CASRKGGDEQFF. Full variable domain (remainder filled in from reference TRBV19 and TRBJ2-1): DGGITQSPKYLFRKEGQNVTLSCEQNLNHDAMYWYRQDPGQGLRLIYYSQIVNDFQKGDIAEGYSVSREKKESFPLTVTSAQKNPTAFYLCASRKGGDEQFFGPGTRLTVL.

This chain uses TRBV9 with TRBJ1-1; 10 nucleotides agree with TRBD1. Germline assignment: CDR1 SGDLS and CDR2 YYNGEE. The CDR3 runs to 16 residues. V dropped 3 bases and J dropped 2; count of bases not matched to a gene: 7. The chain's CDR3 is CASSARQGARNTEAFF. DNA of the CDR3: TGTGCCAGCAGCGCAAGACAGGGGGCCCGCAACACTGAAGCTTTCTTT.

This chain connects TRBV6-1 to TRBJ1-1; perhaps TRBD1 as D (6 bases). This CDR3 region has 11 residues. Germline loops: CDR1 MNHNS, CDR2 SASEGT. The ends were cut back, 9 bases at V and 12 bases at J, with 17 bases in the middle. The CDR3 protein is CASRIQGRPFF. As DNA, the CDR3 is TGTGCCAGTAGAATACAGGGTAGGCCTTTCTTT.

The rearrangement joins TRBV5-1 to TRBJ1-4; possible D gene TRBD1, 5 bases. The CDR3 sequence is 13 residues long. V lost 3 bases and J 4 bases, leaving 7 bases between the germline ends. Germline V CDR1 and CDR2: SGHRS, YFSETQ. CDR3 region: CASSWGINEKLFF. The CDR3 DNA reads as TGCGCCAGCAGCTGGGGCATTAATGAAAAACTGTTTTTT.

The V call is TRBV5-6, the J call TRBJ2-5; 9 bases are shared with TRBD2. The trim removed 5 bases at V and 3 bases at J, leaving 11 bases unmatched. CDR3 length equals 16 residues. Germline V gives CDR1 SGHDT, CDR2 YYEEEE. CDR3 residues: CASSSPLAGFEETQYF. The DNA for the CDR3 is TGTGCCAGCAGTTCTCCACTAGCGGGTTTCGAAGAGACCCAGTACTTC.

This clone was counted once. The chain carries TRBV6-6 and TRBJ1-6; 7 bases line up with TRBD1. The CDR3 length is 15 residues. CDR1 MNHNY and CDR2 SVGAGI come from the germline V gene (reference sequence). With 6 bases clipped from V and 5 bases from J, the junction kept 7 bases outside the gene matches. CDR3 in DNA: TGTGCCAGCAGCGAAACCACAGGGGATAATTCACCCCTCCACTTT. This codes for CASSETTGDNSPLHF.

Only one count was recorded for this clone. This CDR3 is CASSPRTPGHDEKLFF. In DNA, the CDR3 is TGTGCCAGCAGCCCCAGGACCCCGGGACATGATGAAAAACTGTTTTTT. The rearrangement joins TRBV14 to TRBJ1-4; tentative D call: TRBD1 (6 bases). The germline V and J ends were trimmed by 4 bases and 6 bases, with 18 bases remaining between them. Germline loops: CDR1 SGHDN, CDR2 FVKESK. The CDR3 is made up of 16 amino acids.

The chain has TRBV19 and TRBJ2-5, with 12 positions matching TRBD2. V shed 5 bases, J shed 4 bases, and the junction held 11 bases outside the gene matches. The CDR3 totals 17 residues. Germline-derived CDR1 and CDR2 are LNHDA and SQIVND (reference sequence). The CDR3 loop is CASSPLAGGVRAETQYF. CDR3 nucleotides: TGTGCCAGTAGTCCACTAGCGGGAGGTGTTCGGGCAGAGACCCAGTACTTC.

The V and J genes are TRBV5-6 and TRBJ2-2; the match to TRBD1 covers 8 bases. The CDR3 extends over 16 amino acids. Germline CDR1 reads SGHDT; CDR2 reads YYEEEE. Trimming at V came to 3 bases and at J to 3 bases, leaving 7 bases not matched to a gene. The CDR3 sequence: CASSSWGTGYTGELFF. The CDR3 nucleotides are TGTGCCAGCAGCTCATGGGGGACAGGCTACACCGGGGAGCTGTTTTTT.

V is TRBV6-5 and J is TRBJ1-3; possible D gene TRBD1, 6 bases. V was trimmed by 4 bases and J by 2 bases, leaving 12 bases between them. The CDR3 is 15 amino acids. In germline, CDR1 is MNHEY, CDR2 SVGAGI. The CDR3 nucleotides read TGTGCCAGCAGTTCCTCGCGGACAGCTGGAAACACCATATATTTT. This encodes CASSSSRTAGNTIYF.

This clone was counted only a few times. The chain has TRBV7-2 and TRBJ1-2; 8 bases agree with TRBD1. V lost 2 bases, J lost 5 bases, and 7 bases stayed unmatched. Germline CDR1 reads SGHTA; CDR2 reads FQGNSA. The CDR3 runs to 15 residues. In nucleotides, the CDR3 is TGTGCCAGCAGCTTAAGTCAGGGGGCAGTTTATGGCTACACCTTC. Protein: CASSLSQGAVYGYTF.

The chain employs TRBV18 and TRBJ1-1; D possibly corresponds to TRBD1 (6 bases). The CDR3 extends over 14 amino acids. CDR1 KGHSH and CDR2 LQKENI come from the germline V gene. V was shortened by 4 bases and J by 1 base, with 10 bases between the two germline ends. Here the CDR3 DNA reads TGTGCCAGCTCACAGCAGGGGAGGAACACTGAAGCTTTCTTT. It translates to CASSQQGRNTEAFF.

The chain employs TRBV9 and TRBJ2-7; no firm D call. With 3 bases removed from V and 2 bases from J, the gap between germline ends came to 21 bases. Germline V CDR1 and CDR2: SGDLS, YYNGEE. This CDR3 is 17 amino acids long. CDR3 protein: CASSAYDSAQLPYEQYF. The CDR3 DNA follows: TGTGCCAGCAGCGCGTACGACTCCGCCCAGCTACCCTACGAGCAGTACTTC. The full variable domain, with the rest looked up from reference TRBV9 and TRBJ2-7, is DSGVTQTPKHLITATGQRVTLRCSPRSGDLSVYWYQQSLDQGLQFLIQYYNGEERAKGNILERFSAQQFPDLHSELNLSSLELGDSALYFCASSAYDSAQLPYEQYFGPGTRLTVT.

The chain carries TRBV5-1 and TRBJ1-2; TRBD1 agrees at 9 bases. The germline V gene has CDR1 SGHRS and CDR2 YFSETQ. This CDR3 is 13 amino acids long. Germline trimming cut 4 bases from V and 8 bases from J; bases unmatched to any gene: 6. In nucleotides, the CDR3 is TGCGCCAGCAGCCTAACAGGGGGCGGAGGCTACACCTTC. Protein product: CASSLTGGGGYTF.